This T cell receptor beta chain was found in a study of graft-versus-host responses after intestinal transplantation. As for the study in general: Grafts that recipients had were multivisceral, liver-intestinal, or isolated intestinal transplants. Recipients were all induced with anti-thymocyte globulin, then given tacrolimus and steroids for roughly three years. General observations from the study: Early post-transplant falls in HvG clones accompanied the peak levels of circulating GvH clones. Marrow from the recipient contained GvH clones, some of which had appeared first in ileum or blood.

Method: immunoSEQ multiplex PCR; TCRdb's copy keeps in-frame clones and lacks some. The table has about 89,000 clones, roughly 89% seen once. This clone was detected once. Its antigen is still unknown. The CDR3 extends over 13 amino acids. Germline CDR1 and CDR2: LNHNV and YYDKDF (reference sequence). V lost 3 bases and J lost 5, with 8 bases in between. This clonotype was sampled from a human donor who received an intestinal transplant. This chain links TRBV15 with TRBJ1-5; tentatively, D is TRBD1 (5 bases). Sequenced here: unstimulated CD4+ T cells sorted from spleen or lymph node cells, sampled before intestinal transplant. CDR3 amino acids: CATSSVGDQPQHF. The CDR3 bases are TGTGCCACCAGCAGTGTGGGGGATCAGCCCCAGCATTTT. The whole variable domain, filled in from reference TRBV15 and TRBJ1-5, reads DAMVIQNPRYQVTQFGKPVTLSCSQTLNHNVMYWYQQKSSQAPKLLFHYYDKDFNNEADTPDNFQSRRPNTSFCFLDIRSPGLGDTAMYLCATSSVGDQPQHFGDGTRLSIL.